A single sample is the source of the 14 T cell receptor beta chains below, sequenced in a study of CD8 T cells in ankylosing spondylitis. Via MiXCR, TCRdb re-called the 5' RACE reads, giving one row per CDR3 protein. The table shows about 140,000 distinct CDR3 sequences, with approximately 8.4% occurring only once. Sequenced material: synovial fluid, either unsorted or a sorted T cell fraction (not recorded which). These receptors all come from a male donor with ankylosing spondylitis.

This clonotype was seen many times. The J gene is TRBJ2-1, the V gene TRBV9; 8 nucleotides line up with TRBD2. J lost 6 bases, V lost 0 bases, and 2 bases had no gene match. CDR1 is SGDLS, CDR2 YYNGEE, per germline. The CDR3 runs 14 residues. CDR3 residues: CASSVEAGVNEQFF. The CDR3 bases are TGTGCCAGCAGCGTAGAAGCGGGGGTCAATGAGCAGTTCTTC.

There are many counts of this clonotype. This chain connects TRBV10-3 to TRBJ2-7, with TRBD2 matching 10 bases. The CDR3 covers 15 residues. The junction had 10 bases not matched to a gene; V was cut back by 7 bases and J by 4 bases. Germline V gene lookup returns CDR1 ENHRY and CDR2 SYGVKD. The CDR3: CAITGGLARGYEQYF. CDR3 DNA sequence: TGTGCCATCACCGGGGGACTAGCGCGAGGATACGAGCAGTACTTC.

This clonotype was picked up many times. The chain's CDR3 is CASSLIVSSYEQYF. CDR3 nucleotides: TGTGCCAGCAGTTTAATTGTCAGCTCCTACGAGCAGTACTTC. The chain uses TRBV12-3 or TRBV12-4 and TRBJ2-7; D is unresolved. The V end was cut by 2 bases, the J end by 0 bases, with 8 bases between. The CDR3 covers 14 residues.

This clonotype was counted at least ten times. This chain connects TRBV3-1 to TRBJ1-1, with 10 positions matching TRBD1. J gave up 3 bases and V 4 bases, and 5 bases lay outside the gene matches. The CDR3 is 15 residues long. Looked up from germline, CDR1 is LGHDT and CDR2 is YNNKEL (reference sequence). Written as DNA, the CDR3 is TGTGCCAGCAGCCCGGGACAGGGGATAGACACTGAAGCTTTCTTT. Its translation is CASSPGQGIDTEAFF. Full variable domain (rest looked up from reference TRBV3-1 and TRBJ1-1): DTAVSQTPKYLVTQMGNDKSIKCEQNLGHDTMYWYKQDSKKFLKIMFSYNNKELIINETVPNRFSPKSPDKAHLNLHINSLELGDSAVYFCASSPGQGIDTEAFFGQGTRLTVV.

The V and J genes are TRBV11-3 and TRBJ2-1; the D is unclear. Germline lookup yields CDR1 SGHNT and CDR2 YENEEA. The CDR3 is made up of 14 amino acids. Trimming took 3 bases from V and 7 from J, leaving 13 bases between them. This CDR3 reads CASSLTDGSNEQFF. CDR3 in DNA: TGTGCCAGCAGCTTGACCGATGGGTCGAATGAGCAGTTCTTC.

The chain couples TRBV20-1 to TRBJ2-7; D is possibly TRBD1 (5 bases). CDR1 DFQATT and CDR2 SNEGSKA come from the germline V gene (reference sequence). Trimming shortened V by 0 bases and J by 5 bases, and 17 bases separated the two germline ends. CDR3 length equals 15 residues. The CDR3 loop is CSARDRTGARDEQYF. CDR3 coding DNA: TGCAGTGCTAGAGATAGAACAGGCGCACGGGACGAGCAGTACTTC.

This clonotype was recorded at least ten times. The chain joins TRBV28 to TRBJ2-7; TRBD2 aligns across 9 bases. The CDR3 is made up of 14 amino acids. CDR1 and CDR2 (germline): MDHEN, SYDVKM. V dropped 2 bases and J dropped 5; count of bases not matched to a gene: 4. The CDR3 DNA follows: TGTGCCAGCAGTTTACTAGCGGGAAGCCACGAGCAGTACTTC. Its protein product is CASSLLAGSHEQYF. Supplemented by reference TRBV28 and TRBJ2-7, the full variable domain reads DVKVTQSSRYLVKRTGEKVFLECVQDMDHENMFWYRQDPGLGLRLIYFSYDVKMKEKGDIPEGYSVSREKKERFSLILESASTNQTSMYLCASSLLAGSHEQYFGPGTRLTVT.

This clonotype was seen ten or more times. The J gene is TRBJ1-3, the V gene TRBV5-1; D gene uncertain. This CDR3 region has 15 residues. V was shortened by 4 bases and J by 2 bases, with 13 bases between the two germline ends. Germline V CDR1 and CDR2: SGHRS, YFSETQ. The CDR3 region is CASSPVGQTGNTIYF. In DNA form, the CDR3 reads TGCGCCAGCAGCCCTGTGGGCCAGACTGGAAACACCATATATTTT.

The chain joins TRBV10-3 to TRBJ2-5; TRBD2 matches at 12 bases. Losses at the gene ends were 3 bases for V and 1 base for J; bases not matched to a gene: 6. Germline lookup yields CDR1 ENHRY and CDR2 SYGVKD. The length of the CDR3 is 17 residues. CDR3 DNA sequence: TGTGCCATCAGTGAACACCTAGCGGGGGGGGTCCAAGAGACCCAGTACTTC. This translates into CAISEHLAGGVQETQYF.

The chain carries TRBV7-2 and TRBJ2-7; D gene unclear. Germline V gene data show CDR1 as SGHTA and CDR2 as FQGNSA. The CDR3 runs 11 residues. V was shortened by 5 bases and J by 3 bases, with 5 bases between the two germline ends. CDR3: CASSKNYEQYF. CDR3 nucleotides: TGTGCCAGCAGCAAGAACTACGAGCAGTACTTC.

This clonotype was seen repeatedly, ten times or more. This sequence joins TRBV5-4 and TRBJ2-1; D unresolved. Germline V gene lookup returns CDR1 SGHNT and CDR2 YYREEE (reference sequence). There are 12 residues in the CDR3. V gave up 1 base and J gave up 7 bases, with 6 bases separating them. The CDR3 DNA is TGTGCCAGCAGCTTGAGACGGAATGAGCAGTTCTTC. It encodes CASSLRRNEQFF.

This sequence joins TRBV20-1 and TRBJ1-6; tentatively, D is TRBD1 (6 bases). The CDR3 has 17 residues. The germline CDR1 and CDR2 sequences are DFQATT and SNEGSKA (reference sequence). V was clipped by 7 bases and J by 0 bases, with 19 bases between them. CDR3 sequence: CSVQADRLSSYNSPLHF. Written as DNA, the CDR3 is TGCAGTGTCCAAGCCGACAGGTTGAGCTCCTATAATTCACCCCTCCACTTT.

There are many counts of this clonotype. This rearrangement joins TRBV20-1 to TRBJ2-1, with 7 bases identical to TRBD2. CDR1 is DFQATT, CDR2 SNEGSKA, per germline (reference sequence). V shed 0 bases, J shed 0 bases, and the junction held 5 bases outside the gene matches. This CDR3 is 16 amino acids long. Here the CDR3 DNA reads TGCAGTGCTAGAGAGTGGGGCGGGAGCTCCTACAATGAGCAGTTCTTC. Encoded protein: CSAREWGGSSYNEQFF.

In this sample, this clonotype turned up many times. This chain uses TRBV15 with TRBJ2-1, with a tentative D call TRBD2 (5 bases). The CDR3 contains 16 residues. Between the trimmed V and J ends, which lost 0 bases and 9 bases, there was a span of 18 bases. In germline, CDR1 is LNHNV, CDR2 YYDKDF (reference sequence). CDR3 residues: CATSRDPGNALAEQFF. The CDR3 bases are TGTGCCACCAGCAGAGATCCGGGGAACGCACTGGCTGAGCAGTTCTTC.